What follows are 4 T cell receptor beta chains derived from one specimen sequenced in a study of blood T cell repertoires in COVID-19. Using immunoSEQ multiplex PCR, the repertoire was profiled, and TCRdb retains in-frame clones only, with some absent. The sample has 380,000 or so clones, approximately 86% seen once; the top ten hold roughly 7.1%. The sample comprised peripheral blood. The source of these receptors is an older woman with COVID-19, enrolled during active disease.

The CDR3 protein is CASSTIGTGTWEQYF. CDR3 in DNA: TGTGCCAGCAGCACAATCGGGACAGGGACTTGGGAGCAGTACTTC. J is TRBJ2-7 and V is TRBV6-2 or TRBV6-3; 9 bases are a match to TRBD1. In germline, CDR1 is MNHEY, CDR2 SVGEGT. V shed 6 bases and J 7 bases; nucleotides not matched to a gene: 13. This CDR3 spans 15 amino acids.

J is TRBJ1-2 and V is TRBV4-2, with unresolved D. Germline-derived CDR1 and CDR2 are LGHNA and YNFKEQ. Trimming took off 0 bases at V and 7 bases at J, with 18 bases between the two ends. CDR3 length: 16 residues. CDR3 sequence reads: CASSQDLNGVGVGYTF. CDR3 in DNA: TGTGCCAGCAGCCAAGATCTAAACGGGGTTGGGGTTGGCTACACCTTC.

V gene TRBV30 combines with J gene TRBJ2-7; possibly TRBD1 for D (5 bases). The germline V and J ends were trimmed by 2 bases and 2 bases, with 7 bases remaining between them. Germline V gives CDR1 GTSNPN, CDR2 SVGIG (reference sequence). This CDR3 spans 12 amino acids. The CDR3 spells CAWSRTPYEQYF. Written as DNA, the CDR3 is TGTGCCTGGAGTCGGACACCCTACGAGCAGTACTTC.

The rearrangement joins TRBV10-1 to TRBJ1-6, with D unresolved. Germline CDR1 reads WNHNN; CDR2 reads SYGVQD (reference sequence). The CDR3 length is 14 residues. V was cut by 10 bases and J by 3 bases, with 13 bases left in between. The CDR3 is CAIPTEGYNSPLHF. The CDR3 DNA follows: TGCGCCATTCCTACGGAGGGCTATAATTCACCCCTCCACTTT.